The 13 T cell receptor beta chains presented below share a single source sample, sequenced in a study of Tregs in tolerant kidney transplant recipients. Here immunoSEQ multiplex PCR was the method, and the copy in TCRdb shows in-frame clones only, minus some. Among around 230,000 clones listed, about four fifths were seen once. Sequences were obtained from CD4+ T cells from blood. The receptors derive from a human donor in good health.

V gene TRBV5-1 combines with J gene TRBJ2-5; tentatively, D is TRBD2 (6 bases). The V and J ends lost 2 bases and 0 bases respectively, with 11 bases between them. Germline V gives CDR1 SGHRS, CDR2 YFSETQ. This CDR3 is built from 15 residues. The DNA for the CDR3 is TGCGCCAGCAGCTTTCCCGGGGGACACCAAGAGACCCAGTACTTC. Encoded protein: CASSFPGGHQETQYF.

The gene calls are TRBV7-9 and TRBJ1-5; D is uncertain. The CDR3 runs 17 residues. V was trimmed by 1 base and J by 0 bases, leaving 13 bases between them. The V gene's germline CDR1 is SEHNR and CDR2 FQNEAQ (reference sequence). The CDR3 is CASSLGVGDLSNQPQHF. CDR3 nucleotides: TGTGCCAGCAGCTTAGGGGTGGGAGACCTTAGCAATCAGCCCCAGCATTTT.

The chain joins TRBV7-2 to TRBJ1-2; weak D call: TRBD1 (6 bases). The CDR3 has 15 residues. The germline CDR1 and CDR2 sequences are SGHTA and FQGNSA. V shed 3 bases and J shed 7 bases, with 18 bases lying between them. CDR3 loop: CASSLRQVTLPGYTF. CDR3 nucleotide sequence: TGTGCCAGCAGCTTGCGACAGGTTACGTTACCTGGCTACACCTTC.

The chain couples TRBV9 to TRBJ2-5, with 7 bases identical to TRBD2. The CDR3 is 14 amino acids. V was pared by 6 bases and J by 5 bases, with 10 bases of the junction left unmatched. CDR1 is SGDLS and CDR2 is YYNGEE in the germline V gene. CDR3 DNA: TGTGCCAGCACCGTTTCGGGAGGCCGGGAGACCCAGTACTTC. It translates to CASTVSGGRETQYF.

CDR3 protein: CASRHGEGALRGTGELFF. CDR3 nucleotides: TGCGCCAGCAGACATGGGGAGGGGGCGCTTCGGGGCACCGGGGAGCTGTTTTTT. This chain uses TRBV4-1 with TRBJ2-2; the D gene could be TRBD1 or TRBD2 (7 bases each). The V and J ends lost 6 bases and 4 bases respectively, with 24 bases between them. The V gene's germline CDR1 is MGHRA and CDR2 YSYEKL. This CDR3 region has 18 residues.

This clone came up once. The V gene is TRBV30, the J gene TRBJ2-3; 7 positions match TRBD2. CDR3 length: 14 amino acids. Trimming took 5 bases from V and 2 from J; bases not matched to a gene: 7. Germline V gene lookup returns CDR1 GTSNPN and CDR2 SVGIG (reference sequence). CDR3 DNA: TGTGCCTGGTCCACGACTAGCCTCACAGATACGCAGTATTTT. Translation gives CAWSTTSLTDTQYF.

The gene calls are TRBV7-6 and TRBJ1-4; D is uncertain. The V and J ends lost 5 bases and 7 bases respectively, with 14 bases between them. This CDR3 contains 14 residues. Looked up from germline, CDR1 is SGHVS and CDR2 is FNYEAQ. The CDR3 loop reads CASSPRQIAEKLFF. The CDR3 DNA reads as TGTGCCAGCAGCCCCCGGCAAATTGCTGAAAAACTGTTTTTT.

This chain links TRBV27 with TRBJ2-2, with 8 bases that match TRBD2. The V and J ends lost 3 bases and 1 base, in that order; junction bases with no gene match: 7. Germline CDR1 MNHEY, CDR2 SMNVEV (reference sequence). The CDR3 is made up of 17 amino acids. DNA for the CDR3: TGTGCCAGCAGTTTTTCAGCGGGGGTTGGGAACACCGGGGAGCTGTTTTTT. It encodes CASSFSAGVGNTGELFF.

The V call is TRBV7-2, the J call TRBJ1-1; no definite D call. The germline V gene has CDR1 SGHTA and CDR2 FQGNSA. V shed 2 bases and J shed 5 bases, with 9 bases lying between them. The CDR3 covers 13 residues. CDR3 loop: CASSLYWDTEAFF. The DNA of the CDR3 is TGTGCCAGCAGCTTATATTGGGATACTGAAGCTTTCTTT.

This clone was found a few times. V usage is TRBV5-1 and J usage is TRBJ1-5; no clear D. Trimming cost V 4 bases and J 4 bases, with 9 bases left between them. This CDR3 contains 13 residues. The V gene's germline CDR1 is SGHRS and CDR2 YFSETQ. DNA of the CDR3: TGCGCCAGCAGCCCGGAAAGTAATCAGCCCCAGCATTTT. It is translated as CASSPESNQPQHF.

This chain links TRBV6-5 with TRBJ1-2; D call uncertain. The CDR3 loop spans 11 amino acids. Trimming took 11 bases from V and 4 from J, leaving 11 bases between them. Germline V gives CDR1 MNHEY, CDR2 SVGAGI. This CDR3 reads CAASGGYGYTF. The CDR3 DNA follows: TGTGCCGCTTCCGGAGGCTATGGCTACACCTTC.

This sequence joins TRBV18 and TRBJ1-4; no clear D gene. CDR1 is KGHSH and CDR2 is LQKENI in the germline V gene. Deletions cut 1 base from V and 0 bases from J, with 6 bases between. CDR3 length: 15 residues. The CDR3 bases are TGTGCCAGCTCACCACTTGGCTCAACTAATGAAAAACTGTTTTTT. The encoded protein is CASSPLGSTNEKLFF.

This clone is medium-sized (0.01 to 0.1%) in the sample. This sequence joins TRBV2 and TRBJ1-1, with TRBD1 identical over 8 bases. The germline V gene has CDR1 SNHLY and CDR2 FYNNEI. The CDR3 has 14 amino acids. V was clipped by 5 bases and J by 5 bases; unmatched bases: 7. DNA of the CDR3: TGTGCCAGCAGTTCAACGGACAGGGTGACTGAAGCTTTCTTT. Translating it yields CASSSTDRVTEAFF.